This note documents a single T cell receptor (beta chain) sequence. Its antigen remains undetermined. No qualities accompany the bases; no much larger clone lies one base away. In the germline V gene, CDR1 corresponds to SGDLS and CDR2 to YYNGEE. Taken from cysteine to phenylalanine, the CDR3 has 16 residues. This entry keeps only the CDR3 DNA: 48 bases, framed from base 1. V loses 3 bases, J loses 0 bases, and the germline ends lie 12 bases apart. The record originates from a study of vaccination effects on CD4 cells after COVID-19 (dated 2022 in TCRdb). About the investigation overall: In the ViraFEST assay, PBMC were stimulated with viral peptide pools, and TCR sequencing was then used to find antigen-specific CD4+ T cell clonotypes based on their expansion. Some 2 million PBMC per well were cultured with approximately 10 ug/ml peptides in IMDM containing roughly 5% human AB serum, approximately 9.1 IU/ml IL-2 and gentamicin. The full study included roughly 10 COVID-19 convalescent patients and a few SARS-CoV-2-naive healthy vaccine recipients. Cultures from other donors in the study were sequenced using the Oncomine TCR Beta short-read assay on an Illumina iSeq 100. The study compared SARS-CoV-2 spike-specific CD4+ TCR repertoires before and after mRNA vaccination in COVID-19 convalescent patients and infection-naive vaccine recipients. Each participant received two doses of an mRNA SARS-CoV-2 vaccine, either BNT162b2 or mRNA-1273.

After about 10 days of culture, CD4+ T cells were isolated with the EasySep CD4+ T cell isolation kit. None of the healthy vaccine recipients had a prior SARS-CoV-2 infection, which was confirmed by nucleocapsid antibody tests that came back negative both before and after vaccination. On days 3 and 7, half of the culture medium was replaced with fresh IL-2-containing medium. Each peptide stimulation condition was cultured in triplicate wells unless otherwise noted. Using Ficoll-Paque Plus gradient centrifugation, PBMC were separated from whole blood and then either used fresh or cryopreserved at -140C. Genomic DNA was extracted from cultured CD4+ T cells with the QIAamp micro DNA kit. The research as a whole found: In healthy vaccine recipients, vaccine-induced clones were almost all SARS-CoV-2 mono-reactive, with only 1 of 255 being cross-reactive with common cold coronaviruses. Limitations of the study were the small number of convalescent patients and the absence of early post-infection timepoints. Both infection-induced and vaccine-induced clones contracted markedly at late post-vaccination timepoints, which is consistent with waning T cell responses.

Library preparation was by the immunoSEQ multiplex PCR assay. DNA from the cultured and isolated CD4+ T cells underwent TCR beta CDR3 sequencing. Per the source publication's procedure: Non-productive TCR sequences were discarded, and reads were trimmed to the CDR3 region, with only CDR3s of 7 or more amino acids retained. Antigen-specific clonotypes were identified with the MANAFEST web app by comparing expansion in peptide wells against reference cultures. To count as positive, a clone had to show expansion at FDR<0.05 compared with the reference and with all other wells, an odds ratio above 5, and a frequency above 0.1% in two replicate wells. Cross-reactive clonotypes were defined as significantly expanded in SARS-CoV-2 spike wells and in at least one common cold coronavirus spike condition. CDR3 similarity was assessed by Levenshtein distance using the stringdist R package, and unrooted trees were constructed with ape in R 3.6.1. What TCRdb holds here is the immuneACCESS table cut down to in-frame rearrangements. Part of the clones is not present; checked against another copy, under half of the missing clones reflect an unresolved V gene, and the others are unexplained. V, J and clone size are taken as reported in that table, and D and trimming were inferred from the DNA itself. The table for this sample lists 50,000 to 75,000 clones; 60% to 85% of them were counted only once. The ten largest clones represent approximately 3% of the sample.

This TCR was recovered from a human donor who received a COVID-19 vaccine. The sample in question was CD4+ T cells from PBMCs cultured without peptide, obtained before COVID-19 vaccination. Recombination connected TRBV9 to TRBJ1-4; confidence is insufficient to name the D gene. The CDR3 region has the sequence CASSAGGSATNEKLFF. The nucleotide sequence is given as TGTGCCAGCAGCGCGGGCGGATCCGCAACTAATGAAAAACTGTTTTTT.